Included here is one TCR beta chain sequence, with context. Its target antigen remains unknown. No base qualities exist here, and no much larger clone lies one base off it. This sample was taken from a study of T cell repertoires in cytomegalovirus infection (dated by TCRdb to between 2017 and 2020). A note on the overall study: The HLA type of each donor mattered for the analysis, because public TCR beta signatures pointed to carriage of CMV infection along with the matching HLA type.

The data were produced on an Illumina HiSeq 1500. TCRdb itself trimmed the public reads at Q25 with fastp, ran MiXCR and retained productive beta chains. When rows share a CDR3 protein, they turn into one entry using the most common DNA and genes. Within this sample are some 680,000 distinct CDR3 sequences, with 35% to 45% of them counted one time only. Jointly, the top ten make up 2.8% of the sample. General study outcomes and caveats: In the ex vivo response, HLA-C-restricted CMV-specific TCR beta clonotypes were dominant, and in two of eight donors the single most frequent clonotype came from this HLA-C-restricted group. Cumulative frequency of public TCR beta family members discriminated carriers of CMV infection plus the relevant HLA type in this cohort and an independent approximately 370-donor cohort.

The CDR3 starts with the cysteine, ends with the phenylalanine, and has 16 residues. The retained sequence is limited to the CDR3, 48 bases, with the frame set at the first base. The germline V gene yields SGHDT for CDR1 and YYEEEE for CDR2. The trim is 4 bases for V and 2 bases for J, with a gap of 16 bases between the germline ends. The chain links TRBV5-6 with TRBJ2-1; TRBD2 is a weak D gene call, 6 bases matching. Sequencing was done on a sample of PBMCs. This sequence was found in a human donor in good health (CMV status not recorded). Some clones in this sample may be carry-over from other donors' samples. The nucleotide sequence is TGTGCCAGCAGCGGCGGTCCAACGGGAGCCTACAATGAGCAGTTCTTC. The resulting protein is CASSGGPTGAYNEQFF.